Sequencing of this TCR beta chain was carried out in a study of T cells in localized non-small cell lung cancer. Study-wide points: Because only a single region of the tumor was sequenced, heterogeneity remains possible. Among the tissues sampled, uninvolved adjacent lung had the highest T cell clonality, above tumor. A denser population of T cells in blood accompanied longer overall survival. A median about 56 of the top 100 tumor clones appeared in adjacent lung.

Some clones are missing from TCRdb's copy, which holds only in-frame ones; the method was immunoSEQ multiplex PCR. Of tens of thousands of clones in the sample, 84% were seen once. Concerning this clone: Its antigen is unidentified.

CDR1 and CDR2 (germline): KGHSH, LQKENI. The V end lost 6 bases, the J end lost 0 bases, and 8 bases lay between the germline ends. This CDR3 contains 13 residues. This rearrangement joins TRBV18 to TRBJ1-1; no clear D gene. The sequences come from peripheral blood, collected before any cancer treatment. This TCR came from a female donor of 60 years or more with stage I lung adenocarcinoma. The CDR3 loop reads CASSPRMNTEAFF. DNA for the CDR3: TGTGCCAGCTCCCCTCGGATGAACACTGAAGCTTTCTTT.